The 16 T cell receptor beta chains reported below all come from one sample, sequenced in a study of blood T cell repertoires in COVID-19. Repertoires were generated with immunoSEQ multiplex PCR, while TCRdb's copy carries only in-frame clones and drops some. The sample yields around 250,000 clones, around 90% seen once. The source material was PBMCs or T cells enriched from blood (not recorded which). The receptors come from a man aged 45-65 years who had been exposed to COVID-19.

This chain uses TRBV11-2 with TRBJ1-1; D perhaps matches TRBD1 (6 bases). Trimming removed 5 bases from V and 2 bases from J, with 18 bases in between. Germline CDR1 and CDR2: SGHAT and FQNNGV. CDR3 length: 16 residues. CDR3 loop: CASSLGGGKSNTEAFF. CDR3 sequence (DNA): TGTGCCAGCAGCCTAGGGGGAGGGAAGTCAAACACTGAAGCTTTCTTT.

The chain joins TRBV28 to TRBJ1-3, with D tentatively TRBD1 (6 bases). V was clipped by 5 bases and J by 5 bases, with 19 bases between them. There are 16 residues in the CDR3. CDR1 MDHEN and CDR2 SYDVKM come from the germline V gene. CDR3 protein: CASSPLQGFGRNTIYF. DNA for the CDR3: TGTGCCAGCAGTCCGTTACAGGGATTTGGTAGAAACACCATATATTTT.

Remarks on this clone: The same CDR3 is also encoded by other DNA sequences in this sample. The CDR3 region is CASSFRLAGVADTQYF. CDR3 nucleotide sequence: TGTGCCAGCAGCTTTCGACTAGCGGGAGTTGCAGATACGCAGTATTTT. The chain carries TRBV5-4 and TRBJ2-3, with 12 bases lining up with TRBD2. Trimming took 2 bases from V and 4 from J; bases not matched to a gene: 5. The CDR3 loop spans 16 amino acids. Germline V gene lookup returns CDR1 SGHNT and CDR2 YYREEE (reference sequence).

This clone was counted a few times. The chain is built from TRBV5-4 and TRBJ1-4; D uncertain. Per the germline V gene, CDR1 is SGHNT and CDR2 is YYREEE (reference sequence). Trimming removed 0 bases at V and 4 bases at J, with 7 bases between. There are 14 residues in the CDR3. In DNA form, the CDR3 reads TGTGCCAGCAGCTTGGGGCCAAATAATGAAAAACTGTTTTTT. Encoded protein: CASSLGPNNEKLFF.

The chain employs TRBV6-5 and TRBJ2-7, with TRBD1 identical over 8 bases. The CDR3 runs to 14 residues. Germline lookup yields CDR1 MNHEY and CDR2 SVGAGI. Trimming removed 4 bases from V and 3 bases from J; junction bases left unmatched: 5. The CDR3 protein is CASSSWTGIYEQYF. The CDR3 nucleotides are TGTGCCAGCAGTTCCTGGACAGGGATCTACGAGCAGTACTTC.

This chain uses TRBV5-1 with TRBJ1-2; D is ambiguous. V lost 2 bases to trimming and J lost 2 bases, with 10 bases between them. Germline V gives CDR1 SGHRS, CDR2 YFSETQ. The CDR3 extends over 14 amino acids. Here the CDR3 reads CASSFGLRNYGYTF. The DNA for the CDR3 is TGCGCCAGCAGCTTCGGCCTCAGGAACTATGGCTACACCTTC. Complete variable domain (other parts from reference TRBV5-1 and TRBJ1-2): KAGVTQTPRYLIKTRGQQVTLSCSPISGHRSVSWYQQTPGQGLQFLFEYFSETQRNKGNFPGRFSGRQFSNSRSEMNVSTLELGDSALYLCASSFGLRNYGYTFGSGTRLTVV.

The chain combines TRBV24-1 with TRBJ1-2; no reliable D call. This CDR3 comprises 13 residues. V lost 3 bases to trimming and J lost 2 bases, with 6 bases between them. Germline V lookup: CDR1 KGHDR, CDR2 SFDVKD. CDR3 loop: CATSDPANYGYTF. Written as DNA, the CDR3 is TGTGCCACCAGTGATCCAGCGAACTATGGCTACACCTTC.

This clone was detected many times. V is TRBV6-5 and J is TRBJ2-3; 10 bases agree with TRBD2. The V gene's germline CDR1 is MNHEY and CDR2 SVGAGI. V shed 6 bases and J 1 base; nucleotides not matched to a gene: 4. The CDR3 sequence is 15 residues long. CDR3 residues: CASRRTSGGTDTQYF. The CDR3 DNA reads as TGTGCCAGCAGGCGTACTAGCGGGGGCACAGATACGCAGTATTTT.

This chain connects TRBV28 to TRBJ1-5; 8 positions agree with TRBD1. The V gene end was trimmed by 5 bases and the J gene end by 0 bases; junction bases not matched to a gene: 6. CDR3 length: 16 residues. Per the germline V gene, CDR1 is MDHEN and CDR2 is SYDVKM. CDR3 residues: CASSPYRGFSNQPQHF. The CDR3 DNA reads TGTGCCAGCAGTCCCTACAGGGGGTTTAGCAATCAGCCCCAGCATTTT.

The genes are TRBV3-1 (or the pseudogene TRBV3-2) and TRBJ2-1, with 8 nucleotides matching TRBD2. V gave up 2 bases and J gave up 2 bases; unmatched junction bases: 8. CDR1 LGHDT and CDR2 YNNKEL come from the germline V gene (reference sequence). This CDR3 has 17 residues. As DNA, the CDR3 is TGTGCCAGCAGCCAACGCCGCGGGGGGCCGACCTACAATGAGCAGTTCTTC. Translating it yields CASSQRRGGPTYNEQFF.

This sequence joins TRBV5-1 and TRBJ1-1; 7 bases match TRBD1. The ends lost 0 bases at V and 5 bases at J; junction bases unmatched: 4. CDR3 length equals 14 residues. Germline assignment: CDR1 SGHRS and CDR2 YFSETQ. The CDR3 DNA follows: TGCGCCAGCAGCTTGGGACAGGGACTGACTGAAGCTTTCTTT. This sequence encodes CASSLGQGLTEAFF.

V and J are TRBV19 and TRBJ2-4; maybe TRBD1 (5 bases). Germline V gene data show CDR1 as LNHDA and CDR2 as SQIVND (reference sequence). The CDR3 is 16 amino acids. The ends were cut back, 3 bases at V and 7 bases at J, with 19 bases in the middle. The CDR3: CASSIFATGPANIQYF. The CDR3 nucleotides are TGTGCCAGTAGTATTTTTGCCACAGGCCCGGCGAACATTCAGTACTTC.

The J gene is TRBJ1-4, the V gene TRBV27; 8 nucleotides agree with TRBD1. The CDR3 is 15 residues long. The germline gives CDR1 MNHEY, CDR2 SMNVEV (reference sequence). Trimming took 3 bases from V and 4 from J; bases not matched to a gene: 4. The CDR3 sequence: CASSFGTGSNEKLFF. Written as DNA, the CDR3 is TGTGCCAGCAGTTTTGGGACAGGTAGTAATGAAAAACTGTTTTTT.

J is TRBJ1-2 and V is TRBV28; no reliable D call. Trimming took 2 bases from V and 4 from J, leaving 8 bases between them. The CDR3 is 13 residues long. CDR1 is MDHEN and CDR2 is SYDVKM in the germline V gene. In DNA, the CDR3 is TGTGCCAGCAGTTTAGGGAGCCTCTATGGCTACACCTTC. It yields the protein CASSLGSLYGYTF.

The rearrangement uses TRBV20-1 and TRBJ2-5; weak D call: TRBD2 (5 bases). The length of the CDR3 is 15 residues. Trimming left V 3 bases short and J 5 bases short, with 19 bases between. CDR1 and CDR2 (germline): DFQATT, SNEGSKA (reference sequence). The CDR3 region is CSASPRGSRRETQYF. In DNA form, the CDR3 reads TGCAGTGCTAGTCCGCGCGGCTCGAGGAGGGAGACCCAGTACTTC.

The V and J genes are TRBV3-1 (or the pseudogene TRBV3-2) and TRBJ1-2, with 9 nucleotides matching TRBD1. V shed 1 base, J shed 4 bases, and the junction held 16 bases outside the gene matches. The germline V gene encodes CDR1 LGHDT and CDR2 YNNKEL (reference sequence). The CDR3 runs 19 residues. The CDR3 reads CASSQVGMGQGRKFYGYTF. For the CDR3, the DNA is TGTGCCAGCAGCCAAGTAGGGATGGGACAGGGAAGGAAGTTCTATGGCTACACCTTC.